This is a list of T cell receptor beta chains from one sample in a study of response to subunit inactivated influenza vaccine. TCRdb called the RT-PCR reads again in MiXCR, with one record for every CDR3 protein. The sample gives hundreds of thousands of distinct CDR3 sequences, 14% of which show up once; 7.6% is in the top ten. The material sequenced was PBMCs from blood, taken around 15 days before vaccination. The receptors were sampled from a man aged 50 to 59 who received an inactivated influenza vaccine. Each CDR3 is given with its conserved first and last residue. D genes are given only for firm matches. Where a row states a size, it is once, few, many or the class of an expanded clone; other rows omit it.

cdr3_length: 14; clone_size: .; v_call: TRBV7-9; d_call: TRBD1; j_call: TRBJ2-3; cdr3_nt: TGTGCCAGCTCACCCAGGGGGTGGACAGATACGCAGTATTTT; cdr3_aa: CASSPRGWTDTQYF
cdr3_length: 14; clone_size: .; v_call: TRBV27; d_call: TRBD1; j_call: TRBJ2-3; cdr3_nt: TGTGCCAGCAGTTGGGACAGGCTCCCAGATACGCAGTATTTT; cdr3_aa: CASSWDRLPDTQYF
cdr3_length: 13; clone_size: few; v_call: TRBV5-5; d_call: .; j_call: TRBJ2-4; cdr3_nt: TGTGCCAGCAGCTTGGTGGCGGAAAACATTCAGTACTTC; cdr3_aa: CASSLVAENIQYF
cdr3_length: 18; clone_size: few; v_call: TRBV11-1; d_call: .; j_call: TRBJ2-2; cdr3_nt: TGTGCCAGCAGCTTAGGGCCGTGGCGAGGGACGGGCACCGGGGAGCTGTTTTTT; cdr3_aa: CASSLGPWRGTGTGELFF
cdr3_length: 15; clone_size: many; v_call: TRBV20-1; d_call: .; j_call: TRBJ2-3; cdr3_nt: TGCAGTGCTAGAGATGGGCGGGGCGGGGCAGATACGCAGTATTTT; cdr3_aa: CSARDGRGGADTQYF
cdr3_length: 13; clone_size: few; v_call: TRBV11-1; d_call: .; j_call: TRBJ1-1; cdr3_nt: TGTGCCAGCAGCTCACGACCGGGAGCTTATGCTTTCTTT; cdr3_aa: CASSSRPGAYAFF
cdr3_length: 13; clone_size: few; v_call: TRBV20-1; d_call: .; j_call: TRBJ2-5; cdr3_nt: TGCAGTGCTAGGTCCAGGGTGCCGGGGACCCAGTACTTC; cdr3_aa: CSARSRVPGTQYF
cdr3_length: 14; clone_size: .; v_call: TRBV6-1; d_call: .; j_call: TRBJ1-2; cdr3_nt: TGTGCCAGCAGCTCCCCGACCCTAAAATCGGGCTACACCTTC; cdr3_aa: CASSSPTLKSGYTF
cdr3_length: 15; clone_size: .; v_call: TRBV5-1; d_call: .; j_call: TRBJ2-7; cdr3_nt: TGCGCCAGCAGCCCCCTAGGTAGTTTATCCTATGAGCAGTACTTC; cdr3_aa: CASSPLGSLSYEQYF
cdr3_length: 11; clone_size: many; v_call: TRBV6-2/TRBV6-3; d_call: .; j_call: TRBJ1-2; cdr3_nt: TGTGCCAGCAGCTTAAACTATGGCTACACCTTC; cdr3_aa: CASSLNYGYTF
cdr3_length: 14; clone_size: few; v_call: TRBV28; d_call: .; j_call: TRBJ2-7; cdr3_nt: TGTGCCAGCAGTTTACCACTGAGCTCCTACGAGCAGTACTTC; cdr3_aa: CASSLPLSSYEQYF
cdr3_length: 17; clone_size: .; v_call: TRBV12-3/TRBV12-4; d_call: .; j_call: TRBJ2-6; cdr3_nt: TGTGCCAGCAGTTTAGCGCCGTCAGGAGCGGGGGCCAACGTCCTGACTTTC; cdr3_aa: CASSLAPSGAGANVLTF
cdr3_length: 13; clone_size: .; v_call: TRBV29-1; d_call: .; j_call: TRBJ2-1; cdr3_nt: TGCAGCGTTGTGGGCGCTCTAATCAATGAGCAGTTCTTC; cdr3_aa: CSVVGALINEQFF
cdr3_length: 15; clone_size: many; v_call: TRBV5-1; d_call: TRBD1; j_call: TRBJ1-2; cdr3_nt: TGCGCCAGCAGCTTGGACAAACAGGGGAGCTATGGCTACACCTTC; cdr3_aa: CASSLDKQGSYGYTF
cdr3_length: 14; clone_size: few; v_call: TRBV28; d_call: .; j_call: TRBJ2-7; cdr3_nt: TGTGCCAGCAGTTTTACCAGGGGTGCCTACGAGCAGTACTTC; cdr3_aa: CASSFTRGAYEQYF
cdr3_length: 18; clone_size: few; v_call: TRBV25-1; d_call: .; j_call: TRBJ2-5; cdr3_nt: TGTGCCAGCAGTGAAGAGTGGAGGATCGGCGGGGACCAAGAGACCCAGTACTTC; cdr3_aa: CASSEEWRIGGDQETQYF
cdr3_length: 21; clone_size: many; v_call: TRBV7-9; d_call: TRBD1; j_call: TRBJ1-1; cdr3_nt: TGTGCCAGCAGCCGTACACTCATAGGCCGGGACAGATATCGAATGAACACTGAAGCTTTCTTT; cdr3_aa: CASSRTLIGRDRYRMNTEAFF
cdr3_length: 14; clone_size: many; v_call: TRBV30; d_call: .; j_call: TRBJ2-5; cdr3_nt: TGTGCCTGGAGTAGGGGGGGACAGCAAGAGACCCAGTACTTC; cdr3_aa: CAWSRGGQQETQYF
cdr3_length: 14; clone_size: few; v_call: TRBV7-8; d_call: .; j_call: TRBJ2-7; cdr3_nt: TGTGCCAGCAGCTCAAAGGACAGTTCCTACGAGCAGTACTTC; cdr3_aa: CASSSKDSSYEQYF
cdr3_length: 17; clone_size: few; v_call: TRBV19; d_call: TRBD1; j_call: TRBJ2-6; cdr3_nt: TGTGCCAGTAGTGGATGGACAGGACTCTCTGGGGCCAACGTCCTGACTTTC; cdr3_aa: CASSGWTGLSGANVLTF
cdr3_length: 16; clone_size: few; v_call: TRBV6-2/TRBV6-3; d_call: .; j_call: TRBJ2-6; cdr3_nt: TGTGCCAGCACCCCTGGGAAGGGCTCTGGGGCCAACGTCCTGACTTTC; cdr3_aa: CASTPGKGSGANVLTF
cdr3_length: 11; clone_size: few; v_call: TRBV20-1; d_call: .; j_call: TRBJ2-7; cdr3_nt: TGCAGTGCTAAGCCGAAATACGAGCAGTACTTC; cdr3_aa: CSAKPKYEQYF
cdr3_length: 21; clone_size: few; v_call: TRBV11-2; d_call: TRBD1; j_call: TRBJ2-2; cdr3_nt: TGTGCCAGCAGCTTATTCTCCAGTTTTCGGACAGGGGATTCTAAGGCCGGGGAGCTGTTTTTT; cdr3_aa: CASSLFSSFRTGDSKAGELFF
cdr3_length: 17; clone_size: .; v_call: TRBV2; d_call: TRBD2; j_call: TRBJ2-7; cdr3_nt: TGTGCCAGCAGTACTCCGGGACAAACGAGCGGGAGCTACGAGCAGTACTTC; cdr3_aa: CASSTPGQTSGSYEQYF
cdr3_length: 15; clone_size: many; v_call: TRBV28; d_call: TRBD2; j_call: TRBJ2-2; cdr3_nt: TGTGCCAGCAGTCGAGCGGGAGGCCTCGCCGGGGAGCTGTTTTTT; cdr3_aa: CASSRAGGLAGELFF
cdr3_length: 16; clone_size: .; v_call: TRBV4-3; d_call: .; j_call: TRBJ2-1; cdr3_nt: TGCGCCAGCAGCCAAGACTGGACTAGGGGGGGGAATGAGCAGTTCTTC; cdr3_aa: CASSQDWTRGGNEQFF
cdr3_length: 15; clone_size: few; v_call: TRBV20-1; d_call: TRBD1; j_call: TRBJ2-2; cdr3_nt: TGCAGTGCTAGTGGAGACAGGGAGAACACCGGGGAGCTGTTTTTT; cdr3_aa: CSASGDRENTGELFF
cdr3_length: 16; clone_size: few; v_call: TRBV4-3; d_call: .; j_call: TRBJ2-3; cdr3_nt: TGCGCCAGCAGCCAAGATGAGGGTCGGACTTTCGATACGCAGTATTTT; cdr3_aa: CASSQDEGRTFDTQYF
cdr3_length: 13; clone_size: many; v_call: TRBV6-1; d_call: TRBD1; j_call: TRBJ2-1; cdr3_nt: TGTGCCAGCAGGAGACAGGGATTCAATGAGCAGTTCTTC; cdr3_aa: CASRRQGFNEQFF
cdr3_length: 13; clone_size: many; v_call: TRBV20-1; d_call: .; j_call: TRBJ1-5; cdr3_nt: TGCAGTGCCAGGGACGGTCCGGGTCAGCCCCAGCATTTT; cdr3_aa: CSARDGPGQPQHF
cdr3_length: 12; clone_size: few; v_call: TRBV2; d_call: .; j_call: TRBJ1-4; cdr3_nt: TGTGCCAGCAGTGAAGGACGCGGCAAACTGTTTTTT; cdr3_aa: CASSEGRGKLFF
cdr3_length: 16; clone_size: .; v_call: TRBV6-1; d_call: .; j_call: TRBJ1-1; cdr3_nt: TGTGCCAGCAGGGACGGCGGGGCCGGGGGAAACACTGAAGCTTTCTTT; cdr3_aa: CASRDGGAGGNTEAFF
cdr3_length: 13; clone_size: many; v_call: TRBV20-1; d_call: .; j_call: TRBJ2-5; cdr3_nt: TGCAGTGCCTCCCGGGACGGCCAAGAGACCCAGTACTTC; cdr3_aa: CSASRDGQETQYF
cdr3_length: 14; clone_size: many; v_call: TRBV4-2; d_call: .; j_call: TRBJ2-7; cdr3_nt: TGTGCCAGCAGCCAAGTAGGCGTACGGGGGGAGCAGTACTTC; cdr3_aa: CASSQVGVRGEQYF
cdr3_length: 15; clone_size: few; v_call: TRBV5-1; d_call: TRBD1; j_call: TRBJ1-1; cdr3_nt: TGCGCCAGCAGCTTGGGACAGGGAGTGGACACTGAAGCTTTCTTT; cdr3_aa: CASSLGQGVDTEAFF
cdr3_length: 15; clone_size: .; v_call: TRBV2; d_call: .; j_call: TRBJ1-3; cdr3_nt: TGTGCCAGCAGTGAAGGTACGGTTCCTGGAAACACCATATATTTT; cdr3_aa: CASSEGTVPGNTIYF
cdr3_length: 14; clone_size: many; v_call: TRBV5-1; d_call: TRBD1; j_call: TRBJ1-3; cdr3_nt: TGCGCCAGCAGCGTACAGGGGTACGGAAACACCATATATTTT; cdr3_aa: CASSVQGYGNTIYF
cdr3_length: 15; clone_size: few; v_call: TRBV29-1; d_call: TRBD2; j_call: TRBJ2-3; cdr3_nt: TGCAGCGTTGAAGATCTGACTAGCGGGAGTGATACGCAGTATTTT; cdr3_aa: CSVEDLTSGSDTQYF
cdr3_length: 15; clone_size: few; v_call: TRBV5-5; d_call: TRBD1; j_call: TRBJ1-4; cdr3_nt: TGTGCCAGCAGCCTAGACAGGGGGCGCGGTGAAAAACTGTTTTTT; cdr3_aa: CASSLDRGRGEKLFF
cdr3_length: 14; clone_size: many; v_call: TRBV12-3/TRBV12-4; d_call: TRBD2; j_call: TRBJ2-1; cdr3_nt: TGTGCCAGCAGTTTTGGCGGGGGGGAGAATGAGCAGTTCTTC; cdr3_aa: CASSFGGGENEQFF
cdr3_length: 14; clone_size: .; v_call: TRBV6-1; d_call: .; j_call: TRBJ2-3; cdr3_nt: TGTGCCAGCAGAAGACTAAACCCAGCAGATACGCAGTATTTT; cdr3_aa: CASRRLNPADTQYF
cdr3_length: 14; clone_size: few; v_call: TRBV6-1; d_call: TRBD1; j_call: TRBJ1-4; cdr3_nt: TGTGCCAGCGACAGGGGACAGCGTAATGAAAAACTGTTTTTT; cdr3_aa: CASDRGQRNEKLFF
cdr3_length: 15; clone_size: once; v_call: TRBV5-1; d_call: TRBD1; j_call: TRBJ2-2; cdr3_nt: TGCGCCAGCAGCTCGATACAGGGGGACACCGGGGAGCTGTTTTTT; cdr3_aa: CASSSIQGDTGELFF
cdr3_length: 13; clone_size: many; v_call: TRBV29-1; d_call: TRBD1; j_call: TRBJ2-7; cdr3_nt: TGCAGCGTTAGACAGGGAATCGCCTACGAGCAGTACTTC; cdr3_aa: CSVRQGIAYEQYF
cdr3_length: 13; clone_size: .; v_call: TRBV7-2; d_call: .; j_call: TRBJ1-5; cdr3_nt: TGTGCCAGCAGCTTTGGGGACGTCCAGCCCCAGCATTTT; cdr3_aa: CASSFGDVQPQHF
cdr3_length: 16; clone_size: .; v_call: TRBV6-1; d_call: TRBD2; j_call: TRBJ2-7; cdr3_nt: TGTGCCAGCAGGGGGGGGGATTTAAACAGACTTTTGGAGCAGTACTTC; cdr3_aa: CASRGGDLNRLLEQYF
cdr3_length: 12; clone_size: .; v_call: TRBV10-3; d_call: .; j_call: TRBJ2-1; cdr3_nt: TGTGCCATCAGTGAGTCGAGGGGGGAGCAGTTCTTC; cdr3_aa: CAISESRGEQFF
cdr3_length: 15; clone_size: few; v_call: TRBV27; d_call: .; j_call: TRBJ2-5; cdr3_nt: TGTGCCAGCAGTTCGCGAGTTAGCCGACAAGAGACCCAGTACTTC; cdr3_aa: CASSSRVSRQETQYF
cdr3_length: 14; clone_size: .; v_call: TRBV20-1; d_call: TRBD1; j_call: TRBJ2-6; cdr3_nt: TGCAGTGCTAGGGACAGGGGTGGGGCCAACGTCCTGACTTTC; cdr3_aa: CSARDRGGANVLTF
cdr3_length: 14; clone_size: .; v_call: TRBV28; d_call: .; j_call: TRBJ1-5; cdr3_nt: TGTGCCAGCAGTCCCACACAGGGAAATCAGCCCCAGCATTTT; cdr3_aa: CASSPTQGNQPQHF
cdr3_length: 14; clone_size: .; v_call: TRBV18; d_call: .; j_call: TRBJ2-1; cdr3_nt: TGTGCCAGCTCACCTCGAGATCGACTAGTATTTCCGTTCTTC; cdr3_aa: CASSPRDRLVFPFF
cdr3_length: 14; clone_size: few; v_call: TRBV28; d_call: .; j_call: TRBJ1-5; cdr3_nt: TGTGCCAGCATTAAGCATGGGGGCAATCAGCCCCAGCATTTT; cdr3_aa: CASIKHGGNQPQHF
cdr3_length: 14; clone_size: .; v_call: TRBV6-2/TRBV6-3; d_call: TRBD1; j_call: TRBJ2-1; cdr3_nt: TGTGCCAGCAGGAGGACAGGGGGGAGGTATGAGCAGTTCTTC; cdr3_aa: CASRRTGGRYEQFF
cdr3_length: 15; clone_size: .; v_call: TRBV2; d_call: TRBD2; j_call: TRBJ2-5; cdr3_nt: TGTGCCAGCAGGTCTAACGGGAGGGCCCACGAGACCCAGTACTTC; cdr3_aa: CASRSNGRAHETQYF